Listed here are 26 T cell receptor beta chains from one sample, sequenced in a study of early T cells in non-severe SARS-CoV-2 infection (dated by TCRdb to about 2021). To prepare the library, 5' RACE was applied. Sequenced using a NextSeq 500. TCRdb's own reprocessing of the public reads used fastp at Q25 and MiXCR and kept productive beta chains. Every CDR3 protein is listed once, alongside the most common genes and DNA of its rows. The sample table holds over 35,000 distinct CDR3 sequences, of which roughly 4.8% were seen once. The leading ten clones occupy around 15% of the sample. The material sequenced was whole blood. The receptors stem from an adult who was a healthcare worker with PCR-confirmed SARS-CoV-2 infection or an uninfected control (not recorded which).

This clonotype was counted at least ten times. V usage is TRBV20-1 and J usage is TRBJ1-1; 9 bases are shared with TRBD1. V lost 4 bases to trimming and J lost 6 bases; unmatched junction nucleotides: 18. CDR1 is DFQATT and CDR2 is SNEGSKA in the germline V gene (reference sequence). The CDR3 is 17 residues long. In DNA form, the CDR3 reads TGCAGTGCTAAGAACCCGGGACAGGGAGAGGGTAGGGCTGAAGCTTTCTTT. It specifies CSAKNPGQGEGRAEAFF.

This clonotype has ten or more counts. The chain joins TRBV10-3 to TRBJ2-5, with D perhaps TRBD1 (6 bases). The CDR3 extends over 12 amino acids. Germline CDR1 reads ENHRY; CDR2 reads SYGVKD. V lost 6 bases to trimming and J lost 3 bases, with 8 bases between them. Here the CDR3 reads CAIRSGEETQYF. As DNA, the CDR3 is TGTGCCATCAGATCAGGGGAAGAGACCCAGTACTTC.

At least ten counts were recorded for this clonotype. The chain recombines TRBV2 with TRBJ2-5; D tentatively fits TRBD1 or TRBD2 (6 bases each). With 6 bases removed from V and 1 base from J, the gap between germline ends came to 12 bases. The CDR3 spans 14 residues. From germline, CDR1 is SNHLY and CDR2 FYNNEI. CDR3 residues: CASRVQGLQETQYF. CDR3 nucleotides: TGTGCCAGCAGGGTACAGGGACTCCAAGAGACCCAGTACTTC.

This clonotype was found a few times. The rearrangement joins TRBV5-4 to TRBJ2-5; tentatively, D is TRBD2 (6 bases). The CDR3 extends over 14 amino acids. Trimming took 4 bases from V and 2 from J, leaving 12 bases between them. Germline CDR1 and CDR2: SGHNT and YYREEE (reference sequence). CDR3 in amino acids: CASSARDWQETQYF. In DNA, the CDR3 is TGTGCCAGCAGCGCGCGGGACTGGCAAGAGACCCAGTACTTC.

In its sample, this clonotype was seen many times. This chain links TRBV7-3 with TRBJ2-3; no definite D call. From germline, CDR1 is SGHTA and CDR2 FQGTGA. This CDR3 has 13 residues. V lost 0 bases and J lost 6, with 7 bases in between. CDR3 protein: CASSLTAGDTQYF. The CDR3 region has the DNA TGTGCCAGCAGCTTAACCGCAGGCGATACGCAGTATTTT.

This clonotype was seen only a few times. The chain has TRBV18 and TRBJ1-1, with D unclear. From germline, CDR1 is KGHSH and CDR2 LQKENI. The CDR3 contains 16 residues. V shed 2 bases and J shed 0 bases, with 13 bases lying between them. As DNA, the CDR3 is TGTGCCAGCTCACCAGAGAGCGCTGCGGTGAACACTGAAGCTTTCTTT. Translating gives CASSPESAAVNTEAFF.

This clonotype has ten or more counts. The chain links TRBV29-1 to TRBJ2-3; possibly TRBD2 for D (5 bases). In germline, CDR1 is SQVTM, CDR2 ANQGSEA. CDR3 size: 13 residues. V was pared by 3 bases and J by 6 bases, with 13 bases between. CDR3 sequence (DNA): TGCAGCGTTGAGTCGAGCGGTGGGGATACGCAGTATTTT. Translation gives CSVESSGGDTQYF.

The chain has TRBV6-5 and TRBJ2-7; TRBD2 might be the D (6 bases). The germline V gene encodes CDR1 MNHEY and CDR2 SVGAGI. Trimming pared 2 bases from V and 5 bases from J, leaving 10 bases between. The CDR3 totals 13 residues. The CDR3 bases are TGTGCCAGCAGTTACACCTGGGGGGACGAGCAGTACTTC. It specifies CASSYTWGDEQYF.

Judged by abundance, this clonotype is medium-sized. The V call is TRBV15, the J call TRBJ1-1; a possible D gene is TRBD1 (5 bases). V was shortened by 0 bases and J by 3 bases, with 8 bases between the two germline ends. In germline, CDR1 is LNHNV, CDR2 YYDKDF (reference sequence). This CDR3 is built from 14 residues. The CDR3 region has the DNA TGTGCCACCAGCAGAGATGGGGGGTACACTGAAGCTTTCTTT. Its protein product is CATSRDGGYTEAFF.

This clonotype was counted at least ten times. The chain employs TRBV18 and TRBJ1-2; D is perhaps TRBD1 (6 bases). Germline V gives CDR1 KGHSH, CDR2 LQKENI. The V and J ends lost 6 bases and 9 bases respectively, with 17 bases between them. The CDR3 extends over 13 amino acids. This CDR3 reads CASSLNRDLRYTF. The CDR3 DNA reads TGTGCCAGCTCCCTTAACAGGGATCTTCGCTACACCTTC.

Many counts were recorded for this clonotype. The chain uses TRBV9 and TRBJ1-5; no clear D. The V gene lost 0 bases and the J gene lost 3 bases, with 10 bases spanning the gap. In germline, CDR1 is SGDLS, CDR2 YYNGEE. This CDR3 has 15 residues. The CDR3 loop reads CASSVGTLPNQPQHF. The CDR3 nucleotides are TGTGCCAGCAGCGTAGGGACTCTTCCCAATCAGCCCCAGCATTTT.

This clonotype was counted many times. As DNA, the CDR3 is TGTGCCAGCAGTTTCCCCAGAAGCTCCTACAATGAGCAGTTCTTC. As protein: CASSFPRSSYNEQFF. V and J are TRBV12-3 or TRBV12-4 and TRBJ2-1; no clear D. V was pared by 3 bases and J by 0 bases, with 9 bases between. The CDR3 is 15 residues long.

This clonotype was observed at least ten times. The chain joins TRBV12-3 or TRBV12-4 to TRBJ1-6, with D maybe TRBD1 (6 bases). The CDR3 totals 15 residues. With 6 bases removed from V and 3 bases from J, the gap between germline ends came to 12 bases. The CDR3 nucleotides are TGTGCCAGCAGGGGCTCGGGACACTATAATTCACCCCTCCACTTT. As protein: CASRGSGHYNSPLHF.

By share of the sample, this clonotype is medium-sized (0.01 to 0.1%). V usage is TRBV11-2 and J usage is TRBJ1-3; maybe TRBD1 (5 bases). The CDR3 is 15 residues long. The germline CDR1 and CDR2 sequences are SGHAT and FQNNGV. V was clipped by 0 bases and J by 4 bases, with 10 bases between them. CDR3 loop: CASSLEGQLGNTIYF. The CDR3 coding sequence is TGTGCCAGCAGCTTAGAAGGACAATTGGGAAACACCATATATTTT.

In its sample, this clonotype was seen many times. The chain joins TRBV7-9 to TRBJ1-2; 12 bases align to TRBD1. V dropped 5 bases and J dropped 6; count of bases not matched to a gene: 10. The CDR3 is 16 amino acids. Germline V gives CDR1 SEHNR, CDR2 FQNEAQ (reference sequence). The chain's CDR3 is CASSATGTGGSDGYTF. The CDR3 region has the DNA TGTGCCAGCAGCGCCACCGGGACAGGGGGCTCTGATGGCTACACCTTC.

This clonotype came up many times. The V call is TRBV7-2, the J call TRBJ2-3; D call uncertain. The germline V gene encodes CDR1 SGHTA and CDR2 FQGNSA. The CDR3 loop spans 13 amino acids. V shed 5 bases and J shed 4 bases, with 10 bases lying between them. The CDR3, as DNA: TGTGCCAGCAGCCTGGATGTACCAGATACGCAGTATTTT. Translating it yields CASSLDVPDTQYF.

This clonotype was counted many times. The rearrangement joins TRBV20-1 to TRBJ2-3, with a possible D match to TRBD2 (6 bases). Looked up from germline, CDR1 is DFQATT and CDR2 is SNEGSKA (reference sequence). V dropped 0 bases and J dropped 3 bases, with 16 bases sitting between them. The CDR3 spans 16 residues. The CDR3 bases are TGCAGTGCTAGAGATCTCTATTCGGGGGAGACAGATACGCAGTATTTT. Encoded protein: CSARDLYSGETDTQYF.

In this sample, this clonotype turned up a few times. The chain couples TRBV27 to TRBJ1-1, with D possibly matching TRBD1 (5 bases). The CDR3 spans 14 residues. The germline CDR1 and CDR2 sequences are MNHEY and SMNVEV (reference sequence). Trimming took off 1 base at V and 3 bases at J, with 9 bases between the two ends. Here the CDR3 DNA reads TGTGCCAGCAGTTTATTGGGGGGAGACACTGAAGCTTTCTTT. Residues: CASSLLGGDTEAFF.

This clonotype was recorded at least ten times. The V call is TRBV7-9, the J call TRBJ2-7, with D possibly being TRBD1 or TRBD2 (6 bases each). The CDR3 covers 15 residues. With 4 bases removed from V and 3 bases from J, the gap between germline ends came to 16 bases. Germline CDR1 and CDR2: SEHNR and FQNEAQ (reference sequence). CDR3 residues: CASSSAGQMVYEQYF. Written as DNA, the CDR3 is TGTGCCAGCAGCTCTGCGGGACAAATGGTCTACGAGCAGTACTTC.

Concerning this clonotype: This may be a read error, as it is one base from a much larger clone. The genes are TRBV6-5 and TRBJ2-5; possibly TRBD1 for D (6 bases). V shed 0 bases and J shed 6 bases, with 17 bases lying between them. CDR1 and CDR2 (germline): MNHEY, SVGAGI. There are 16 residues in the CDR3. The CDR3 DNA is TGTGCCAGCAGTTACTCGTCTCAGGGGACAAATCAGACCCAGTACTTC. This sequence encodes CASSYSSQGTNQTQYF.

V usage is TRBV7-3 and J usage is TRBJ1-1; D not certain. CDR3 length equals 14 residues. Trimming cost V 5 bases and J 0 bases, with 10 bases left between them. CDR1 and CDR2 from the germline V gene are SGHTA and FQGTGA. The CDR3 is CASSPGGVNTEAFF. In DNA form, the CDR3 reads TGTGCCAGCAGCCCAGGTGGGGTGAACACTGAAGCTTTCTTT.

This clonotype was seen more than once but under ten times. The chain employs TRBV11-2 and TRBJ2-2; 7 nucleotides agree with TRBD2. The CDR3 has 15 amino acids. After removal of 5 bases from V and 1 base from J, the junction contained 4 bases not matched to a gene. The germline V gene encodes CDR1 SGHAT and CDR2 FQNNGV. In DNA, the CDR3 is TGTGCCAGCAGCCGTGCGGGGGTGAACACCGGGGAGCTGTTTTTT. Translated: CASSRAGVNTGELFF.

This clonotype was observed at least ten times. V and J are TRBV6-1 and TRBJ1-5; D uncertain. Trimming removed 2 bases at V and 4 bases at J, with 12 bases between. CDR3 length: 15 residues. Germline V CDR1 and CDR2: MNHNS, SASEGT. This chain's CDR3 is CASSETGVRNQPQHF. CDR3 sequence (DNA): TGTGCCAGCAGTGAAACGGGAGTTAGAAATCAGCCCCAGCATTTT.

There are many counts of this clonotype. The chain recombines TRBV30 with TRBJ1-5; D gene ambiguous. The CDR3 is made up of 14 amino acids. CDR1 is GTSNPN and CDR2 is SVGIG in the germline V gene (reference sequence). Trimming left V 7 bases short and J 4 bases short, with 17 bases between. CDR3 bases: TGTGCCTCCGCCTGGGCAGGCTCTAATCAGCCCCAGCATTTT. This codes for CASAWAGSNQPQHF.

This clonotype was recorded at least ten times. V gene TRBV7-3 combines with J gene TRBJ2-5; D call uncertain. Germline V gene data show CDR1 as SGHTA and CDR2 as FQGTGA. The CDR3 sequence is 13 residues long. V was pared by 4 bases and J by 1 base, with 7 bases between. CDR3 sequence reads: CASSSTLQETQYF. For the CDR3, the DNA is TGTGCCAGCAGCTCGACCCTCCAAGAGACCCAGTACTTC.

This clonotype was seen a few times. The chain recombines TRBV5-1 with TRBJ1-1; D is uncertain. The CDR3 sequence is 14 residues long. CDR1 is SGHRS, CDR2 YFSETQ, per germline. V was shortened by 0 bases and J by 0 bases, with 6 bases between the two germline ends. CDR3 amino acids: CASSLVRVNTEAFF. The CDR3 region has the DNA TGCGCCAGCAGCTTGGTCCGGGTGAACACTGAAGCTTTCTTT.